The present TCR beta chain was sequenced within a study of shared clonotypes between healthy human individuals (TCRdb year 2020). General notes on the study: The cohort comprised a couple of women and a few men aged 18 to 49 years. Different laboratories and diverse techniques were used to prepare libraries and sequence TCR repertoires, to increase sequencing depth and limit assay-specific biases. For each donor, CD4 naive and CD4 memory were each given three plates, CD8 naive was given two plates, and CD8 memory was given one plate. The study deeply sequenced blood TCR repertoires of five healthy adults to estimate repertoire size and the extent of clonotype sharing between individuals. Leukapheresis yielded between about 0.9 and 10 billion PBMCs per donor. The study at large found these results: Incomplete sequencing was indicated by rarefaction of sorted-subset datasets, despite the large sequencing depth. When a handful of donors were compared, the shared fraction of clonotypes was around 4.6% for naive CD4, around 3.6% for naive CD8, 2% to 2.5% for memory CD4, and 0.35% to 0.4% for memory CD8. Larger estimated clonotype richness was generally found for naive subsets than for memory subsets. The small number of donors limited the genetic and exposure-history diversity represented. Compared with non-shared clonotypes, clonotypes shared by all four sorted-subset donors had higher generation probabilities. Pairwise subsampling led to the expectation that sequencing depth would affect the degree of clonotype sharing among donors. Sampling was limited to blood, and TCR repertoires in tissue likely differ from TCR repertoires in blood.

The V end gives up 4 bases and the J end 5 bases, leaving 10 bases in the junction not matched to a gene. For CDR1 and CDR2, the germline V gene lists SGDLS and YYNGEE. The CDR3 covers 15 residues, taking in both the cysteine and the phenylalanine. Here the CDR3 DNA is all that survives: 45 bases in frame from base 1. CD8 naive samples consisted of CD45RO-negative cells that were positively selected for CCR7, yielding a CD45RA+CCR7+ population without TemRA cells. The donors were healthy, HIV-negative adults with no recently reported acute infections or vaccinations. Only Caucasian adults living in Nashville, Tennessee, USA were represented among the donors. Blood was obtained by leukapheresis, after which PBMCs were separated by Ficoll-Histopaque density gradient centrifugation and cryopreserved in liquid nitrogen vapor phase. Analytical flow cytometry was used to check the purity and quantity of every magnetically sorted T cell population. Each sorted fraction had its genomic DNA isolated and then quantified by UV absorbance on a Nanodrop 2000c.

As regards this clone: This receptor's antigen is unknown. No qualities accompany the bases; no much larger clone lies one base away.

Using the deep immunoSEQ assay, TCR CDR3 regions were amplified from genomic DNA by multiplex PCR. Extracted genomic DNA from each cell subset was distributed evenly across all wells of several immunoSEQ 96-well plates, and each plate was treated as a replicate. For sorted subsets, roughly 200 ng of genomic DNA, equivalent to roughly 30,000 T cell genomes, went into each replicate PCR. Purified libraries were measured with a Qubit 3.0 fluorometer, size-checked on a Bioanalyzer 2100, and measured again with the KAPA Library Quantification kit. Each immunoSEQ 96-well plate was sequenced on its own single-read 150-cycle Illumina NextSeq 550 flow cell. Regarding the original processing steps: The immunoSEQ output contained only junctional sequences without quality scores, so filtering could not match that applied to full-length reads. To assign V/J genes and CDR3, sequences were annotated using PyIR, a Python wrapper for IgBLAST v1.9, with IMGT germline references. Any read was removed if the V/J assignment was weak (E-value above 1e-6), the CDR3 was missing, or the read contained stop codons, out-of-frame junctions, or ambiguous translated residues. V3J clonotypes were defined as sequences sharing an identical inferred V gene, J gene, and CDR3 amino acid sequence. The percentage overlap between two repertoires was calculated by dividing the number of shared unique clonotypes by the size of the smaller repertoire. Richness of each repertoire was evaluated using RTK rarefaction, the Chao1 estimator, and Recon v2.1 estimates of unobserved clonotypes. For all TCRbeta clonotypes obtained by the gDNA method from four donors, generation probabilities were computed with OLGA. Imported from immuneACCESS, the table was reduced by TCRdb to in-frame sequences with V and J called. These copies leave out some clones; in studies compared against another copy, an unresolved V gene accounts for under half, and the cause of the remainder is not known. D and trimming were read from the DNA, whereas the V and J calls and clone size are those reported in that table. Present in this sample are about 2.2 million clones, 90% to 95% of which were seen just once. Together, the top ten hold 1.5% to 2% of the sample.

The sample consisted of naive CD8+ T cells from PBMCs. Explained via the paper, the cell subset or site label denotes: CD45RA+CCR7+. The chain joins TRBV9 to TRBJ2-7, and TRBD1 aligns with 9 junction nucleotides. This sequence was found in a man between 18 and 35 years old in good health. Some clones in this sample may be carry-over from other donors' samples. CDR3 loop: CASSPTGGFRHEQYF. The DNA is TGTGCCAGCAGCCCCACAGGGGGCTTTCGCCACGAGCAGTACTTC.